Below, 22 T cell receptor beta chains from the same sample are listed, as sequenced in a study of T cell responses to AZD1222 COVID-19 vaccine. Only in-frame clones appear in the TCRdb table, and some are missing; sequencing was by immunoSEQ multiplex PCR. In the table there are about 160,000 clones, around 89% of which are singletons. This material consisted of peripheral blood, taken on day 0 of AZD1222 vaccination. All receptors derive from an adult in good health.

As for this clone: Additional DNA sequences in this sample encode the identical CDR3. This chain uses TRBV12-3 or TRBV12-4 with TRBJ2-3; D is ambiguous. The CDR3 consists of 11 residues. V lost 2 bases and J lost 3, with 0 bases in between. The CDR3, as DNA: TGTGCCAGCAGTTTAACAGATACGCAGTATTTT. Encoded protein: CASSLTDTQYF.

The CDR3 region has the DNA TGTGCCAGCAGTTCCGGGACAGGGGTTTTGTACGAGCAGTACGTC. It is translated as CASSSGTGVLYEQYV. The genes are TRBV7-9 and TRBJ2-7; 10 bases match TRBD1. Trimming removed 6 bases from V and 4 bases from J; junction bases left unmatched: 9. Germline CDR1 reads SEHNR; CDR2 reads FQNEAQ (reference sequence). The CDR3 is 15 residues long.

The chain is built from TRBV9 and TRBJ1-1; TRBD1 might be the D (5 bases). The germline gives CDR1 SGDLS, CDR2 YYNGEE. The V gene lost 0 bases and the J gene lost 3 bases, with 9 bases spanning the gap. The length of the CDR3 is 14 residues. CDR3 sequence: CASSVVQTDTEAFF. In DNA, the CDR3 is TGTGCCAGCAGCGTAGTCCAGACAGACACTGAAGCTTTCTTT.

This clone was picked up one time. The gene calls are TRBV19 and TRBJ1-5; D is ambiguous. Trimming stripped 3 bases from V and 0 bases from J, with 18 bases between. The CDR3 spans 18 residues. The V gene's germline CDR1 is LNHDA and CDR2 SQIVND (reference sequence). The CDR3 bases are TGTGCCAGTAGTATTGCAGATGAGTCTCTTTATAGCAATCAGCCCCAGCATTTT. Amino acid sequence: CASSIADESLYSNQPQHF.

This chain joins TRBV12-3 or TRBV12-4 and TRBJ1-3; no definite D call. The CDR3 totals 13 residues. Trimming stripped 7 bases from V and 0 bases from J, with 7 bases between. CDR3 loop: CASTTNSGNTIYF. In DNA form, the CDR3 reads TGTGCCAGCACGACAAACTCTGGAAACACCATATATTTT.

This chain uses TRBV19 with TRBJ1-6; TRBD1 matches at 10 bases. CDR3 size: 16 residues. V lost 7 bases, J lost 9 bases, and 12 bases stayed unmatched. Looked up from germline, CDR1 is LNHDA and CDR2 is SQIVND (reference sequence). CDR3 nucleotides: TGTGCCAGTAACCCGGGACAGGGGTACGGTATTTCACCCCTCCACTTT. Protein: CASNPGQGYGISPLHF.

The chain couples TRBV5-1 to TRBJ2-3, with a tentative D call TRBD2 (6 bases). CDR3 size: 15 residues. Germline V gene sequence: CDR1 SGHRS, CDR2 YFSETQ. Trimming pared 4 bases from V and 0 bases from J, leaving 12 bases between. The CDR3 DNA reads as TGCGCCAGCAGCCCGGGGGAGGATAGCACAGATACGCAGTATTTT. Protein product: CASSPGEDSTDTQYF.

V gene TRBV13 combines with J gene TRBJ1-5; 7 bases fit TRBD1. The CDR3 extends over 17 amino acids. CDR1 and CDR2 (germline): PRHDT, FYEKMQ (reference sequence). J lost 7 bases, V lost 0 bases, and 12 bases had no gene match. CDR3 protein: CASSLGKGARWGQPQHF. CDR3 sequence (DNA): TGTGCCAGCAGCTTAGGGAAGGGGGCGCGGTGGGGACAGCCCCAGCATTTT.

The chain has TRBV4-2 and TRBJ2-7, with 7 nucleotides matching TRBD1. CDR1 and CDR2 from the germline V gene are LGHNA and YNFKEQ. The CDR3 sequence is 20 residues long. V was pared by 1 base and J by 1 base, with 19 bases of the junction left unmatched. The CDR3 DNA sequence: TGTGCCAGCAGCCAAGCCCCGGGACAGCGACTAATAACACCATCCTACGAGCAGTACTTC. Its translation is CASSQAPGQRLITPSYEQYF.

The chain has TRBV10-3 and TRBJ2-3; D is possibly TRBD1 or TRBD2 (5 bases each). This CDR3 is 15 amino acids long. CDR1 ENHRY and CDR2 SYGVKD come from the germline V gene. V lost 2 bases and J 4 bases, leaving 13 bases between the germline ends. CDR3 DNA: TGTGCCATCAGTGAGGGGACCGGGACGCCAGATACGCAGTATTTT. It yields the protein CAISEGTGTPDTQYF.

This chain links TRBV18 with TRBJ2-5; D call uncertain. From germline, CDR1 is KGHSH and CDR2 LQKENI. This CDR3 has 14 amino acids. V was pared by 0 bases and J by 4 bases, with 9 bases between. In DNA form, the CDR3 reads TGTGCCAGCTCACCACCTGGGATTCGAGAGACCCAGTACTTC. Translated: CASSPPGIRETQYF. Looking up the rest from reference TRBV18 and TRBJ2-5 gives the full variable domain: NAGVMQNPRHLVRRRGQEARLRCSPMKGHSHVYWYRQLPEEGLKFMVYLQKENIIDESGMPKERFSAEFPKEGPSILRIQQVVRGDSAAYFCASSPPGIRETQYFGPGTRLLVL.

For the CDR3, the DNA is TGTGCCATCAGTGGGGGACAGGGAGTAGGACAGCCCCAGCATTTT. Translating gives CAISGGQGVGQPQHF. V gene TRBV10-3 combines with J gene TRBJ1-5; TRBD1 agrees at 9 bases. Germline V lookup: CDR1 ENHRY, CDR2 SYGVKD. The trim removed 4 bases at V and 7 bases at J, leaving 8 bases unmatched. The CDR3 sequence is 15 residues long.

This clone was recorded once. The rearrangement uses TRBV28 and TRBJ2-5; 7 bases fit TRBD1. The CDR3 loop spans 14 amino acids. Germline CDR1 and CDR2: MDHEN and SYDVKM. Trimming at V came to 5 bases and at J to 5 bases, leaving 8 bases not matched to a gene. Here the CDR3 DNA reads TGTGCCAGCAGTGAACAGGGGAGACGGGAGACCCAGTACTTC. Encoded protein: CASSEQGRRETQYF.

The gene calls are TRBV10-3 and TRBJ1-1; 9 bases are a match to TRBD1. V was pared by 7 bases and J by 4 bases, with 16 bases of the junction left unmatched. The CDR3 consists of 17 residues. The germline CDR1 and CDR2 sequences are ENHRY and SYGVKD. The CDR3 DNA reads TGTGCCATCAAGAGCGAGACAGGGGGGGCTGAAAGCACTGAAGCTTTCTTT. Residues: CAIKSETGGAESTEAFF.

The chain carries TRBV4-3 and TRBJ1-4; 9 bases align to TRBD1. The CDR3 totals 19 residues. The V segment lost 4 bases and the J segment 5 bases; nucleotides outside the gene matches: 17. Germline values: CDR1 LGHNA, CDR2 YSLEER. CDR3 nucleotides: TGCGCCAGCAGCCTTCCCCCGCGGGACAGGGAAGATTGGAATGAAAAACTGTTTTTT. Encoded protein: CASSLPPRDREDWNEKLFF.

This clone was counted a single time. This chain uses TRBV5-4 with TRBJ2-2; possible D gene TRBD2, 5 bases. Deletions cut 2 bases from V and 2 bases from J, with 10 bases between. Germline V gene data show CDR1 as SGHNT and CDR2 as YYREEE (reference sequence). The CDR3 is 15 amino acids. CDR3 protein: CASSFLAGNTGELFF. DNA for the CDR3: TGTGCCAGCAGCTTTCTTGCGGGTAACACCGGGGAGCTGTTTTTT.

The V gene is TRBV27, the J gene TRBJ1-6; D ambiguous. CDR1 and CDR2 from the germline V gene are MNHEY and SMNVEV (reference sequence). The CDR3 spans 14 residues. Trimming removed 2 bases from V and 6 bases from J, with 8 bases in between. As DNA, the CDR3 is TGTGCCAGCAGTTTAGTACAGCGTAATTCACCCCTCCACTTT. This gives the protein CASSLVQRNSPLHF.

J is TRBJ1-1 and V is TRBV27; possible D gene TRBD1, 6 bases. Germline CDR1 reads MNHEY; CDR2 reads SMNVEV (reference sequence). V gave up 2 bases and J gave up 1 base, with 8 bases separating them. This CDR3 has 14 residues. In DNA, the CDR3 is TGTGCCAGCAGTTTACAAGGGGGGAACACTGAAGCTTTCTTT. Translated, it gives CASSLQGGNTEAFF.

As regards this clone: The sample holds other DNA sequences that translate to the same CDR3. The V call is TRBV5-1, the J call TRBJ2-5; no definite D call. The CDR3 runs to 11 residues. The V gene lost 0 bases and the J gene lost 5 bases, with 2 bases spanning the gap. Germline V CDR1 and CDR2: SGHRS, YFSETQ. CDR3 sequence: CASSLAETQYF. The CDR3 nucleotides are TGCGCCAGCAGCTTGGCTGAGACCCAGTACTTC. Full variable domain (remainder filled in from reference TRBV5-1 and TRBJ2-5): KAGVTQTPRYLIKTRGQQVTLSCSPISGHRSVSWYQQTPGQGLQFLFEYFSETQRNKGNFPGRFSGRQFSNSRSEMNVSTLELGDSALYLCASSLAETQYFGPGTRLLVL.

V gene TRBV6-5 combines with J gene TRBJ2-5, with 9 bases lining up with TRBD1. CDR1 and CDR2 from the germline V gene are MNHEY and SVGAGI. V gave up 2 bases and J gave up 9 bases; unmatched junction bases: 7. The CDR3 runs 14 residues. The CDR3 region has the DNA TGTGCCAGCAGTTACCTATCGACAGGGGGTTCCCAGTACTTC. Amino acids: CASSYLSTGGSQYF.

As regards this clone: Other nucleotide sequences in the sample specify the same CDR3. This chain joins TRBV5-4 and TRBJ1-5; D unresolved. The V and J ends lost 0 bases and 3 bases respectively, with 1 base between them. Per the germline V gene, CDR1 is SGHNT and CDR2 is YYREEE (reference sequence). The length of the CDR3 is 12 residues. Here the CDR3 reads CASSLDNQPQHF. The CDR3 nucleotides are TGTGCCAGCAGCTTGGACAATCAGCCCCAGCATTTT.

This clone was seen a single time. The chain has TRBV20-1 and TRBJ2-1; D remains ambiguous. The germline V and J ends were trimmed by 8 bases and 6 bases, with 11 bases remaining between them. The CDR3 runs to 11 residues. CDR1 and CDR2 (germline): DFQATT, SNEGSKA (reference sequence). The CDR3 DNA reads TGCAGTTCCTCTAGGATCAATGAGCAGTTCTTC. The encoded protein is CSSSRINEQFF.